The rows below give T cell receptor beta chains drawn from one sample of a study of T cell repertoires in cytomegalovirus infection. TCRdb re-called the reads with MiXCR, one entry per CDR3 protein. The sample includes approximately 190,000 distinct CDR3 sequences, over 25% of them seen just once. Sequenced: PBMCs. These receptors all stem from a human donor in good health (CMV status not recorded). Some clones in this sample may be carry-over from other donors' samples. CDR3s include the opening cysteine and the closing phenylalanine or tryptophan. Size tells how often a clone was seen (once, few, many) or the class of an expanded clone, and some rows leave it out.

v_gene	j_gene	abundance	CDR3aa
TRBV7-2	TRBJ1-2	many	CASRSPRGQIGYTF
TRBV11-2	TRBJ2-1	.	CASSLQRDSYNEQFF
TRBV2	TRBJ1-4	.	CASRGLYSGEKLFF
TRBV4-1	TRBJ2-3	few	CASSLDRGRADTQYF
TRBV7-9	TRBJ2-1	.	CASSYLDRVRGNEQFF
TRBV6-6	TRBJ1-6	.	CASNPSRGNSPLHF
TRBV6-5	TRBJ2-1	.	CASSRLDKQFF
TRBV6-5	TRBJ2-4	.	CASSQPRGGTNIQYF
TRBV28	TRBJ2-5	.	CASSREVETQYF
TRBV5-6	TRBJ1-2	.	CASTTGTGHYGYTF
TRBV2	TRBJ1-1	.	CASLGVGATDSEAFF
TRBV12-3/TRBV12-4	TRBJ1-2	.	CASSTRTGVGGYTF
TRBV11-2	.	.	CASSLGTGLNQPQYF